The rows below give T cell receptor beta chains drawn from one sample of a study of PD-1 blockade in classical Hodgkin lymphoma. This table comes from immunoSEQ multiplex PCR, and its TCRdb copy is limited to in-frame clones, with some not included. This table has 1,500 or so clones, roughly 79% appearing once. Here the sequenced sample was CD8+ T cells from blood, taken before the fourth cycle of nivolumab. These receptor sequences come from a human donor with classical Hodgkin lymphoma. The donor label of this sample is uncertain. Each CDR3 is given with its conserved first and last residue. The D gene is left open where the match is weak. Size is stated for part of the rows, as once, few or many counts, or as a class when the clone is expanded.

clone size: -
V gene: TRBV15
D gene: -
J gene: TRBJ1-1
CDR3 DNA: TGTGCCACCAGCTCGGGACACGTGAACACTGAAGCTTTCTTT
CDR3 protein: CATSSGHVNTEAFF

clone size: -
V gene: TRBV19
D gene: -
J gene: TRBJ2-7
CDR3 DNA: TGTGCCAGTAGTATAGGCATCGCGGAACCATCCTACGAGCAGTACTTC
CDR3 protein: CASSIGIAEPSYEQYF

clone size: -
V gene: TRBV9
D gene: -
J gene: TRBJ2-2
CDR3 DNA: TGTGCCAGCAGCGTAGTATCAGGCGGGGAGCTGTTTTTT
CDR3 protein: CASSVVSGGELFF

clone size: -
V gene: TRBV6-5
D gene: -
J gene: TRBJ2-1
CDR3 DNA: TGTGCCAGCAGTTACTTAGGCCCTTGGGCTGAGCAGTTCTTC
CDR3 protein: CASSYLGPWAEQFF

clone size: -
V gene: TRBV4-2
D gene: -
J gene: TRBJ2-6
CDR3 DNA: TGTGCCAGCAGCCAAGATACAGGGTCCGGGGCCAACGTCCTGACTTTC
CDR3 protein: CASSQDTGSGANVLTF

clone size: -
V gene: TRBV29-1
D gene: TRBD2
J gene: TRBJ2-7
CDR3 DNA: TGCAGCGTTGAAGGGAGACTAGCGGGAGGGTCCTACGAGCAGTACTTC
CDR3 protein: CSVEGRLAGGSYEQYF

clone size: few
V gene: TRBV6-6
D gene: -
J gene: TRBJ2-7
CDR3 DNA: TGTGCCAGCAGTTATACCAGACTTGATGAGCAGTACTTC
CDR3 protein: CASSYTRLDEQYF

clone size: -
V gene: TRBV2
D gene: TRBD1
J gene: TRBJ1-4
CDR3 DNA: TGTGCCAGCAGTGGGTTCCAGGGGGCAACTAATGAAAAACTGTTTTTT
CDR3 protein: CASSGFQGATNEKLFF

clone size: -
V gene: TRBV29-1
D gene: -
J gene: TRBJ2-7
CDR3 DNA: TGCAGCGTTGAAGATCGCAGGGTAGGGGAGCAGTACTTC
CDR3 protein: CSVEDRRVGEQYF

clone size: -
V gene: TRBV18
D gene: -
J gene: TRBJ2-4
CDR3 DNA: TGTGCCAGCTCTTTTGGAGTTTCGGCCAAAAACATTCAGTACTTC
CDR3 protein: CASSFGVSAKNIQYF

clone size: -
V gene: TRBV7-9
D gene: -
J gene: TRBJ2-1
CDR3 DNA: TGTGCCAGCAGCTTAGTGGCAGGTGCAGGTGAGCAGTTCTTC
CDR3 protein: CASSLVAGAGEQFF

clone size: -
V gene: TRBV29-1
D gene: TRBD1
J gene: TRBJ1-2
CDR3 DNA: TGCAGCGTTGAACTTACAGGGGGCCAAGACTATGGCTACACCTTC
CDR3 protein: CSVELTGGQDYGYTF

clone size: -
V gene: TRBV6-1
D gene: TRBD1
J gene: TRBJ2-7
CDR3 DNA: TGTGCCAGCAGTGAAGGCAGGGGGACCTTTTACGAGCAGTACTTC
CDR3 protein: CASSEGRGTFYEQYF

clone size: -
V gene: TRBV28
D gene: TRBD2
J gene: TRBJ2-7
CDR3 DNA: TGTGCCCGCCGGGCTGGGACTCGCGGGGGGGCGGGCGAGCAGTACTTC
CDR3 protein: CARRAGTRGGAGEQYF

clone size: -
V gene: TRBV6-5
D gene: -
J gene: TRBJ1-2
CDR3 DNA: TGTGCCAGCAGTTACGCCAGGGGCTATGGCTACACCTTC
CDR3 protein: CASSYARGYGYTF

clone size: -
V gene: TRBV19
D gene: TRBD1
J gene: TRBJ1-1
CDR3 DNA: TGTGCCAGTAGTATAGGACAGGGACGGAACACTGAAGCTTTCTTT
CDR3 protein: CASSIGQGRNTEAFF

clone size: few
V gene: TRBV2
D gene: -
J gene: TRBJ2-7
CDR3 DNA: TGTGCCAGCAGGGAGGGGCAGGGCGCGCAGTACTTC
CDR3 protein: CASREGQGAQYF

clone size: -
V gene: TRBV7-3
D gene: -
J gene: TRBJ1-5
CDR3 DNA: TGTGCCAGCAGCCGACAGGACAATCAGCCCCAGCATTTT
CDR3 protein: CASSRQDNQPQHF

clone size: -
V gene: TRBV10-3
D gene: -
J gene: TRBJ1-1
CDR3 DNA: TGTGCCATCAGTGATCGTGCTCACACTGAAGCTTTCTTT
CDR3 protein: CAISDRAHTEAFF

clone size: -
V gene: TRBV11-2
D gene: TRBD1
J gene: TRBJ1-5
CDR3 DNA: TGTGCCAGCGGACCCATTGGAGGGGGCAGACAGCCCCAGCATTTT
CDR3 protein: CASGPIGGGRQPQHF

clone size: -
V gene: TRBV10-1
D gene: -
J gene: TRBJ2-7
CDR3 DNA: TGCGCCAGTAGCTTGAGCCCCGTCTACGAGCAGTACTTC
CDR3 protein: CASSLSPVYEQYF

clone size: -
V gene: TRBV5-4
D gene: -
J gene: TRBJ1-2
CDR3 DNA: TGTGCCAGCAGCTTGGTCGAATCCAGGTCGGGGTATGGCTACACCTTC
CDR3 protein: CASSLVESRSGYGYTF

clone size: few
V gene: TRBV27
D gene: TRBD1
J gene: TRBJ2-7
CDR3 DNA: TGTGCCAGCAGAGGGGGCGCGGACTACGAGCAGTACTTC
CDR3 protein: CASRGGADYEQYF

clone size: once
V gene: TRBV28
D gene: -
J gene: TRBJ1-5
CDR3 DNA: TGTGCCAGCAGTTTGATGGATCGGCAGCCCCAGCATTTT
CDR3 protein: CASSLMDRQPQHF

clone size: -
V gene: TRBV6-4
D gene: TRBD1
J gene: TRBJ2-1
CDR3 DNA: TGTGCCAGTTCTCCGAGTCAGGGGGCGGATGAGCAGTTCTTC
CDR3 protein: CASSPSQGADEQFF

clone size: -
V gene: TRBV21-1
D gene: -
J gene: TRBJ2-2
CDR3 DNA: TGTGCCAGCAGCTTCGAAAAGTGTGGAACCGGGGAGCTGTTTTTT
CDR3 protein: CASSFEKCGTGELFF

clone size: -
V gene: TRBV6-1
D gene: -
J gene: TRBJ1-1
CDR3 DNA: TGTGCCAGCAGTGAAGCGGGGTCGAGTGAAGCTTTCTTT
CDR3 protein: CASSEAGSSEAFF

clone size: large
V gene: TRBV7-8
D gene: TRBD2
J gene: TRBJ2-7
CDR3 DNA: TGTGCCAGCAGACTCGACATAGCGGGAAGTTACGAGCAGTACTTC
CDR3 protein: CASRLDIAGSYEQYF

clone size: -
V gene: TRBV5-1
D gene: -
J gene: TRBJ2-3
CDR3 DNA: TGCGCCAGCAGCTTGGGGGACGTTACTAGCACAGATACGCAGTATTTT
CDR3 protein: CASSLGDVTSTDTQYF

clone size: -
V gene: TRBV6-5
D gene: TRBD1
J gene: TRBJ1-1
CDR3 DNA: TGTGCCAGCAGAGTGACAGGGGGTGGGACTGAAGCTTTCTTT
CDR3 protein: CASRVTGGGTEAFF

clone size: -
V gene: TRBV6-4
D gene: -
J gene: TRBJ2-6
CDR3 DNA: TGTGCCAGCAGTGACTCGGGGACCGGCGGCTCTGGGGCCAACGTCCTGACTTTC
CDR3 protein: CASSDSGTGGSGANVLTF

clone size: -
V gene: TRBV6-5
D gene: -
J gene: TRBJ2-7
CDR3 DNA: TGTGCCAGCAGAGACCTAAGGGGGGAGCAGTACTTC
CDR3 protein: CASRDLRGEQYF

clone size: -
V gene: TRBV7-9
D gene: -
J gene: TRBJ1-1
CDR3 DNA: TGTGCCAGCAGCGTCTCGGGGGCAGGGTTGAACACTGAAGCTTTCTTT
CDR3 protein: CASSVSGAGLNTEAFF

clone size: -
V gene: TRBV7-9
D gene: -
J gene: TRBJ1-2
CDR3 DNA: TGTGCCAGCAGCTTCGCGGCCGGGGCTAACTATGGCTACACCTTC
CDR3 protein: CASSFAAGANYGYTF

clone size: few
V gene: TRBV4-2
D gene: -
J gene: TRBJ2-5
CDR3 DNA: TGTGCCAGCAGCCAAGATCTGAGGCGGGGCGGAGAGACCCAGTACTTC
CDR3 protein: CASSQDLRRGGETQYF

clone size: few
V gene: TRBV11-2
D gene: -
J gene: TRBJ1-1
CDR3 DNA: TGTGCCAGCAGCTTAGATCTCGGGTCGGAAGCTTTCTTT
CDR3 protein: CASSLDLGSEAFF

clone size: few
V gene: TRBV11-3
D gene: TRBD1
J gene: TRBJ1-4
CDR3 DNA: TGTGCCAGCAGCCCCTCCCCGGACAGGTTGAATGAAAAACTGTTTTTT
CDR3 protein: CASSPSPDRLNEKLFF

clone size: -
V gene: TRBV7-9
D gene: -
J gene: TRBJ1-1
CDR3 DNA: TGTGCCAGCAGCTTAGAGGACACCTTGAACACTGAAGCTTTCTTT
CDR3 protein: CASSLEDTLNTEAFF

clone size: few
V gene: TRBV4-1
D gene: -
J gene: TRBJ2-7
CDR3 DNA: TGCGCCAGCAGCCAAGCGGGGGACTCGGGACACGAGCAGTACTTC
CDR3 protein: CASSQAGDSGHEQYF

clone size: -
V gene: TRBV7-9
D gene: TRBD1
J gene: TRBJ2-5
CDR3 DNA: TGTGCCAGCAGCCCCCGGGACAGCCAAGAGACCCAGTACTTC
CDR3 protein: CASSPRDSQETQYF

clone size: -
V gene: TRBV6-1
D gene: TRBD1
J gene: TRBJ1-2
CDR3 DNA: TGTGCCAGCAGTGATTTAAATTGGGGACAGGCCTATGGCTACACCTTC
CDR3 protein: CASSDLNWGQAYGYTF

clone size: -
V gene: TRBV2
D gene: -
J gene: TRBJ2-4
CDR3 DNA: TGTGCCAGCACTCCGGGGGGCCGAGCCAAAAACATTCAGTACTTC
CDR3 protein: CASTPGGRAKNIQYF

clone size: -
V gene: TRBV7-8
D gene: TRBD1
J gene: TRBJ1-2
CDR3 DNA: TGTGCCAGCAGCTCCCGGGACAGAAACTATGGCTACACCTTC
CDR3 protein: CASSSRDRNYGYTF

clone size: -
V gene: TRBV28
D gene: TRBD1
J gene: TRBJ2-7
CDR3 DNA: TGTGCCAGCAGTTTAATAGGACAGGGGATTTACTCCTACGAGCAGTACTTC
CDR3 protein: CASSLIGQGIYSYEQYF

clone size: -
V gene: TRBV30
D gene: -
J gene: TRBJ2-5
CDR3 DNA: TGTGCCTGGAGTGTTGGGGTGACAGGCCAAGAGACCCAGTACTTC
CDR3 protein: CAWSVGVTGQETQYF

clone size: once
V gene: TRBV6-1
D gene: TRBD2
J gene: TRBJ2-1
CDR3 DNA: TGTGCCAGCCTTCTAGCGGGAGTGATCAATGAGCAGTTCTTC
CDR3 protein: CASLLAGVINEQFF

clone size: -
V gene: TRBV15
D gene: -
J gene: TRBJ2-1
CDR3 DNA: TGTGCCACCAGCATGACTAGTGGCAACAATGAGCAGTTCTTC
CDR3 protein: CATSMTSGNNEQFF

clone size: -
V gene: TRBV6-5
D gene: -
J gene: TRBJ2-1
CDR3 DNA: TGTGCCAGCAGTTACGGACTTCCCCGCTCCTACAATGAGCAGTTCTTC
CDR3 protein: CASSYGLPRSYNEQFF

clone size: -
V gene: TRBV5-6
D gene: TRBD1
J gene: TRBJ1-2
CDR3 DNA: TGTGCCAGCAGCCACACGGAGTCGGCGGCGGACAGGAACTATGGCTACACCTTC
CDR3 protein: CASSHTESAADRNYGYTF

clone size: -
V gene: TRBV29-1
D gene: -
J gene: TRBJ1-2
CDR3 DNA: TGCAGCGCTAACCAACAGGGTTTAAGTTACACCTTC
CDR3 protein: CSANQQGLSYTF

clone size: -
V gene: TRBV10-2
D gene: TRBD2
J gene: TRBJ2-2
CDR3 DNA: TGCGCCAGCAGTGAGTCAATACTAGCGGTAAACACCGGGGAGCTGTTTTTT
CDR3 protein: CASSESILAVNTGELFF

clone size: few
V gene: TRBV7-9
D gene: -
J gene: TRBJ1-5
CDR3 DNA: TGTGCCAGCAGCCCTACGGAGGGAGGGGATCAGCCCCAGCATTTT
CDR3 protein: CASSPTEGGDQPQHF

clone size: -
V gene: TRBV5-4
D gene: -
J gene: TRBJ2-5
CDR3 DNA: TGTGCCAGCAGCTTCCCCCTAGCAGAAGAGACCCAGTACTTC
CDR3 protein: CASSFPLAEETQYF

clone size: -
V gene: TRBV11-2
D gene: -
J gene: TRBJ1-1
CDR3 DNA: TGTGCCAGCAACAGGCAAATGAACACTGAAGCTTTCTTT
CDR3 protein: CASNRQMNTEAFF

clone size: -
V gene: TRBV15
D gene: TRBD2
J gene: TRBJ2-3
CDR3 DNA: TGTGCCACCAGCAGAGGATCCAGCGGGAGCGCAGATACGCAGTATTTT
CDR3 protein: CATSRGSSGSADTQYF

clone size: large
V gene: TRBV7-9
D gene: -
J gene: TRBJ1-6
CDR3 DNA: TGTGCCAGCAGCTTAGCCCAACTACCTTCACCCCTCCACTTT
CDR3 protein: CASSLAQLPSPLHF

clone size: -
V gene: TRBV10-1
D gene: -
J gene: TRBJ2-6
CDR3 DNA: TGCGCCAGCAGTGACTCTAACGTCCTGACTTTC
CDR3 protein: CASSDSNVLTF

clone size: -
V gene: TRBV6-1
D gene: -
J gene: TRBJ1-2
CDR3 DNA: TGTGCCAGCAGTGGGATAATTCGAGGCAGGGACTATGGCTACACCTTC
CDR3 protein: CASSGIIRGRDYGYTF

clone size: once
V gene: TRBV21-1
D gene: -
J gene: TRBJ1-1
CDR3 DNA: TGTGCCAGCAGCAAAGAGTACAGGGGACCTGAAGCTTTCTTT
CDR3 protein: CASSKEYRGPEAFF